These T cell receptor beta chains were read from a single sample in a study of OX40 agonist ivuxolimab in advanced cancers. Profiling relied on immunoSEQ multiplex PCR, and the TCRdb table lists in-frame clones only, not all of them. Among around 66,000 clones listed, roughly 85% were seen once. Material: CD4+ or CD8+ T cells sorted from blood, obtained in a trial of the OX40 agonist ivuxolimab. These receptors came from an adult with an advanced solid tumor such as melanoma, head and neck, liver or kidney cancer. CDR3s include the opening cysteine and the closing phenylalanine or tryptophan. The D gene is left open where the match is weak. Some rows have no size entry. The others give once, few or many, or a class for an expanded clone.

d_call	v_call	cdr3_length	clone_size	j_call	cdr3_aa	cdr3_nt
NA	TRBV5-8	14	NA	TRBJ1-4	CASSLDFGNEKLFF	TGTGCCAGCAGCTTGGATTTTGGTAATGAAAAACTGTTTTTT
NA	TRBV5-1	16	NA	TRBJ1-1	CASSLLTMTQNTEAFF	TGCGCCAGCAGCTTATTAACAATGACACAGAACACTGAAGCTTTCTTT
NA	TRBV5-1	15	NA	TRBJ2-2	CASSTSGLAGGELFF	TGCGCCAGCAGCACCTCCGGCCTCGCGGGCGGGGAGCTGTTTTTT
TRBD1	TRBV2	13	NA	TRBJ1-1	CASRGTGGSKAFF	TGTGCCAGCCGGGGGACAGGGGGTTCAAAAGCTTTCTTT
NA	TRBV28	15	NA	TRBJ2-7	CASINTGSRPYEQYF	TGTGCCAGCATCAATACAGGGTCCCGACCCTACGAGCAGTACTTC
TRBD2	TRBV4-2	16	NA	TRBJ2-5	CASSQDEGASGRAQYF	TGTGCCAGCAGCCAAGACGAAGGGGCTTCAGGGAGGGCCCAGTACTTC
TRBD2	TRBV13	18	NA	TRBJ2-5	CASSFADGLAGGRETQYF	TGTGCCAGCAGCTTCGCAGACGGACTAGCGGGGGGGCGAGAGACCCAGTACTTC
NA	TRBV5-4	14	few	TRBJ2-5	CASSSLSFQETQYF	TGTGCCAGCAGCTCATTATCATTCCAAGAGACCCAGTACTTC
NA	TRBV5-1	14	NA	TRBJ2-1	CASSLDLGDNEQFF	TGCGCCAGCAGCTTGGATCTAGGTGACAATGAGCAGTTCTTC
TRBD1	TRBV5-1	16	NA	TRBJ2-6	CASGAGGSSGANVLTF	TGCGCCAGCGGGGCAGGGGGCTCGTCTGGGGCCAACGTCCTGACTTTC
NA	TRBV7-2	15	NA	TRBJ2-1	CASSLGDLTYNEQFF	TGTGCCAGCAGCTTAGGAGACTTGACCTACAATGAGCAGTTCTTC
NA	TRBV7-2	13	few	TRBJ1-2	CASSLGPTIGYTF	TGTGCCAGCAGCTTAGGGCCCACTATAGGCTACACCTTC
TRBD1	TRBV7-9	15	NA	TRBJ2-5	CASSLSGRGRETQYF	TGTGCCAGCAGCTTATCGGGCAGGGGGCGAGAGACCCAGTACTTC
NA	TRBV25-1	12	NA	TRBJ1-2	CASREQGFGYTF	TGTGCCAGCCGGGAGCAGGGGTTCGGCTACACCTTC
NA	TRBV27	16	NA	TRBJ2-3	CASSLGAGAITDTQYF	TGTGCCAGCAGTTTGGGGGCGGGAGCCATCACAGATACGCAGTATTTT
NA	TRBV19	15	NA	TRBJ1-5	CASRKGDGPWEPQHF	TGTGCCAGTAGGAAGGGAGACGGGCCTTGGGAGCCCCAGCATTTT
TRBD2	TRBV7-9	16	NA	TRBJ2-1	CASSTGTSGSIHEQFF	TGTGCCAGCAGCACCGGGACTAGCGGGAGTATCCATGAGCAGTTCTTC
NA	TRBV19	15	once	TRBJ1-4	CASSMMGSTNEKLFF	TGTGCCAGTAGTATGATGGGCTCAACTAATGAAAAACTGTTTTTT
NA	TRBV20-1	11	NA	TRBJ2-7	CSADTGREQYF	TGCAGTGCCGATACAGGGCGCGAGCAGTACTTC
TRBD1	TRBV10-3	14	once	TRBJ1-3	CAIRGDSSGNTIYF	TGTGCCATCAGGGGGGACAGCTCTGGAAACACCATATATTTT
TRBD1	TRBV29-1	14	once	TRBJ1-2	CSVVEGASFYGYTF	TGCAGCGTTGTCGAGGGGGCTTCTTTCTATGGCTACACCTTC
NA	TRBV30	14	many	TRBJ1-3	CAWSSLSSGNTIYF	TGTGCCTGGAGTTCTCTTAGCTCTGGAAACACCATATATTTT
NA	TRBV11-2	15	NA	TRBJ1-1	CASSWEGGMNTEAFF	TGTGCCAGCAGCTGGGAGGGGGGAATGAACACTGAAGCTTTCTTT
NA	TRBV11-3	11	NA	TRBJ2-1	CASSLGQEQFF	TGTGCCAGCAGCTTAGGGCAGGAGCAGTTCTTC
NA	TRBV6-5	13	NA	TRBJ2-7	CVSQGRGSYEQYF	TGTGTATCACAGGGAAGGGGCTCCTACGAGCAGTACTTC
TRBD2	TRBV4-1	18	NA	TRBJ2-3	CASSQTSGRGPHTDTQYF	TGCGCCAGCAGCCAGACTAGCGGGAGGGGCCCACACACAGATACGCAGTATTTT
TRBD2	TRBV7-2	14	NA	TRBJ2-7	CASSPRTSAYEQYF	TGTGCCAGCAGCCCTCGGACTAGCGCATACGAGCAGTACTTC
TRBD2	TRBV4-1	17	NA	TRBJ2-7	CASSQVLWLAGAHEQYF	TGCGCCAGCAGCCAAGTACTTTGGCTAGCGGGAGCCCACGAGCAGTACTTC
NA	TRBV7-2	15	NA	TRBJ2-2	CASSWSGTNTGELFF	TGTGCCAGCAGCTGGTCCGGGACAAACACCGGGGAGCTGTTTTTT
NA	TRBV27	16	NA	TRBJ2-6	CASSFQGEAGANVLTF	TGTGCCAGCAGTTTTCAGGGGGAGGCTGGGGCCAACGTCCTGACTTTC
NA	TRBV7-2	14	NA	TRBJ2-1	CASSLGDGYNEQFF	TGTGCCAGCAGCTTAGGAGACGGCTACAATGAGCAGTTCTTC